The 32 T cell receptor beta chains below come from one sample, sequenced in a study of CXCR3-negative and CXCR3-positive naive CD8 T cells. General study results and limits: For CXCR3-positive naive cells, TRB CDR3s were more hydrophobic than those of CXCR3-negative naive cells.

These receptors' targets are unknown. 5' RACE that incorporated UMI labels was used to prepare the TRB cDNA libraries. TCRdb re-called the 5' RACE reads and shows each CDR3 protein once, DNA omitted. The repertoire table contains some 47,000 distinct CDR3 sequences. Sequenced sample: naive CXCR3+ CD8+ T cells from blood. Subset specified: CD45RO-CCR7+CD27+CD95- naive CD8+ T cells expressing CXCR3 (TNR3+). The receptors here all came from a human donor in good health. Some clones in this sample may be carry-over from other donors' samples.

The rearrangement joins TRBV20-1 to TRBJ2-3. The CDR3 totals 15 residues. Germline CDR1 reads DFQATT; CDR2 reads SNEGSKA (reference sequence). The CDR3 loop is CSARDLDPSTDTQYF.

This chain connects TRBV19 to TRBJ2-1; checking the TCRdb D call of TRBD1 is not possible without DNA. There are 14 residues in the CDR3. Germline CDR1 reads LNHDA; CDR2 reads SQIVND (reference sequence). This CDR3 reads CASSIGAGFNEQFF.

The chain couples TRBV29-1 to TRBJ1-2. The CDR3 extends over 11 amino acids. Looked up from germline, CDR1 is SQVTM and CDR2 is ANQGSEA. CDR3 protein: CSARKGGGYTF. Full variable domain (missing parts from reference TRBV29-1 and TRBJ1-2): SAVISQKPSRDICQRGTSLTIQCQVDSQVTMMFWYRQQPGQSLTLIATANQGSEATYESGFVIDKFPISRPNLTFSTLTVSNMSPEDSSIYLCSARKGGGYTFGSGTRLTVV.

The chain carries TRBV11-3 and TRBJ1-5; TCRdb's assignment of TRBD1 cannot be checked, as there is no DNA. CDR1 and CDR2 (germline): SGHNT, YENEEA. CDR3 length equals 14 residues. The CDR3 protein is CASSSRTGNQPQHF.

The CDR3 is CASSLGVGNEQFF. The chain employs TRBV7-2 and TRBJ2-1. The CDR3 extends over 13 amino acids. Germline CDR1 is SGHTA and CDR2 is FQGNSA.

The V and J genes are TRBV7-2 and TRBJ1-5; TCRdb proposes TRBD1, but this gene call is untestable without DNA. The V gene's germline CDR1 is SGHTA and CDR2 FQGNSA. The CDR3 runs to 13 residues. The CDR3 sequence: CASSSAPSSPQHF.

CDR3 sequence reads: CASSPGGAYSNQPQHF. The rearrangement joins TRBV7-9 to TRBJ1-5; the D gene TCRdb calls, TRBD1, cannot be checked with no DNA. CDR1 and CDR2 from the germline V gene are SEHNR and FQNEAQ (reference sequence). The CDR3 sequence is 16 residues long.

The chain carries TRBV29-1 and TRBJ2-1; the D call from TCRdb, TRBD2, cannot be confirmed without DNA. Germline V gene sequence: CDR1 SQVTM, CDR2 ANQGSEA. The CDR3 covers 16 residues. This chain's CDR3 is CSVEAPGLAVYNEQFF.

The rearrangement joins TRBV7-6 to TRBJ2-7; the TCRdb call, TRBD1, lacks DNA for checking. CDR1 and CDR2 (germline): SGHVS, FNYEAQ. This CDR3 spans 16 amino acids. CDR3 residues: CASSLEGGRASYEQYF.

This rearrangement joins TRBV7-2 to TRBJ2-7. CDR1 is SGHTA and CDR2 is FQGNSA in the germline V gene. CDR3 length: 14 residues. CDR3 sequence: CASSLAHEPYEQYF.

V is TRBV29-1 and J is TRBJ2-7. CDR1 SQVTM and CDR2 ANQGSEA come from the germline V gene. The CDR3 runs 12 residues. The CDR3 loop reads CSVEGSSYEQYF.

The rearrangement joins TRBV5-5 to TRBJ2-4; TCRdb's D call, TRBD1, is unchecked because there is no DNA. This CDR3 spans 18 amino acids. Germline V lookup: CDR1 SGHKS, CDR2 YYEKEE (reference sequence). CDR3 loop: CASSYGIRNTLAKNIQYF.

The chain has TRBV29-1 and TRBJ2-7; TCRdb calls TRBD2, which cannot be checked without DNA. This CDR3 contains 13 residues. The V gene's germline CDR1 is SQVTM and CDR2 ANQGSEA. The chain's CDR3 is CSVEDTSQYEQYF.

The chain uses TRBV29-1 and TRBJ2-7; as DNA is missing, the TRBD1 call by TCRdb cannot be tested. In germline, CDR1 is SQVTM, CDR2 ANQGSEA. The CDR3 is 13 amino acids. CDR3 in amino acids: CSALGQGVYEQYF.

The chain joins TRBV6-5 to TRBJ1-1; TCRdb proposes TRBD1, but this gene call is untestable without DNA. Germline CDR1 is MNHEY and CDR2 is SVGAGI. The CDR3 is made up of 15 amino acids. CDR3 protein: CASSYSPGGGTEAFF.

The chain uses TRBV28 and TRBJ2-7; the TCRdb call, TRBD1, lacks DNA for checking. CDR1 and CDR2 (germline): MDHEN, SYDVKM. The CDR3 is 15 residues long. This CDR3 is CASSFRGHLSYEQYF. Full variable domain (outside the CDR3, taken from reference TRBV28 and TRBJ2-7): DVKVTQSSRYLVKRTGEKVFLECVQDMDHENMFWYRQDPGLGLRLIYFSYDVKMKEKGDIPEGYSVSREKKERFSLILESASTNQTSMYLCASSFRGHLSYEQYFGPGTRLTVT.

This chain uses TRBV2 with TRBJ2-7. CDR3 size: 13 residues. Per the germline V gene, CDR1 is SNHLY and CDR2 is FYNNEI. CDR3 sequence: CASSEGFDYEQYF.

The chain links TRBV6-4 to TRBJ2-1. This CDR3 is built from 14 residues. Germline lookup yields CDR1 MRHNA and CDR2 SNTAGT. The CDR3 sequence: CASSATSTYNEQFF.

V gene TRBV4-2 combines with J gene TRBJ1-1. The CDR3 runs 15 residues. Germline CDR1 reads LGHNA; CDR2 reads YNFKEQ. The CDR3 sequence: CASSQVREVGTEAFF.

The V and J genes are TRBV4-2 and TRBJ1-2; lacking DNA, the TRBD1 call made by TCRdb goes unchecked. The germline CDR1 and CDR2 sequences are LGHNA and YNFKEQ. There are 14 residues in the CDR3. This CDR3 reads CASSPGQDNYGYTF.

The chain uses TRBV11-2 and TRBJ2-2; TCRdb outputs TRBD1, but without DNA this stays unchecked. The CDR3 is 19 amino acids. Germline V CDR1 and CDR2: SGHAT, FQNNGV. The CDR3 loop reads CASSLPLEWGQGVTGELFF.

The gene calls are TRBV28 and TRBJ2-7; lacking DNA, the TRBD1 call made by TCRdb goes unchecked. This CDR3 comprises 15 residues. Germline V gene data show CDR1 as MDHEN and CDR2 as SYDVKM. CDR3: CASSVTGELAYEQYF.

The chain has TRBV7-9 and TRBJ1-1. This CDR3 comprises 12 residues. Per germline, CDR1 SEHNR and CDR2 FQNEAQ (reference sequence). Here the CDR3 reads CASSLIESEAFF.

The genes are TRBV25-1 and TRBJ1-2; the TRBD1 assignment by TCRdb is unverifiable without DNA. This CDR3 spans 12 amino acids. Per germline, CDR1 MGHDK and CDR2 SYGVNS. This CDR3 reads CATTGTLNGYTF.

This chain links TRBV29-1 with TRBJ2-3; TCRdb selects TRBD1, and the lack of DNA leaves this call unchecked. Germline V gene data show CDR1 as SQVTM and CDR2 as ANQGSEA. This CDR3 is 12 amino acids long. This chain's CDR3 is CSATGAIDTQYF.

V is TRBV14 and J is TRBJ2-7; TCRdb proposes TRBD1, but this gene call is untestable without DNA. The CDR3 is 14 residues long. In germline, CDR1 is SGHDN, CDR2 FVKESK. CDR3 protein: CASSQAWGGDEQYF.

The chain recombines TRBV12-3 or TRBV12-4 with TRBJ1-6. The CDR3 has 12 residues. The CDR3 reads CASSLRNSPLHF.

The V gene is TRBV6-6, the J gene TRBJ2-7; checking the TCRdb D call of TRBD1 is not possible without DNA. The CDR3 is 14 residues long. The germline V gene encodes CDR1 MNHNY and CDR2 SVGAGI (reference sequence). CDR3 sequence reads: CASSYLSRVYEQYF.

The J gene is TRBJ2-1, the V gene TRBV7-9; lacking DNA, the TRBD1 call made by TCRdb goes unchecked. CDR3 length equals 13 residues. The V gene's germline CDR1 is SEHNR and CDR2 FQNEAQ (reference sequence). The CDR3 loop is CASTPGSYNEQFF.

This chain connects TRBV23-1 to TRBJ2-4; TCRdb gives TRBD1 as the D gene, but with no DNA this cannot be confirmed. TRBV23-1 is annotated as an ORF whose role is uncertain. The CDR3 contains 17 residues. The CDR3 loop is CASSQSIIETVGNIQYF.

The chain joins TRBV12-3 or TRBV12-4 to TRBJ2-7. The CDR3 contains 12 residues. The CDR3: CASRRSAYEQYF.

The chain joins TRBV29-1 to TRBJ2-7; the D call from TCRdb, TRBD1, cannot be confirmed without DNA. Germline lookup yields CDR1 SQVTM and CDR2 ANQGSEA. This CDR3 has 13 residues. CDR3: CSVLRGDYYEQYF.